Shown below are 12 T cell receptor beta chains from a single sample sequenced in a study of cytomegalovirus exposure and HLA in healthy donors. Primers included in the PCR were 60 Vbeta and 13 Jbeta primers. Using immunoSEQ multiplex PCR, the repertoire was profiled, and TCRdb retains in-frame clones only, with some absent. The sample shows 130,000 to 150,000 clones, 70% to 85% of them seen only once. Sequencing input: PBMCs. The receptors here all came from a man in his forties or fifties in good health and CMV-seropositive.

The chain combines TRBV9 with TRBJ2-1; D not certain. This CDR3 is 13 amino acids long. V gave up 0 bases and J gave up 12 bases, with 13 bases separating them. Germline V CDR1 and CDR2: SGDLS, YYNGEE. CDR3 nucleotide sequence: TGTGCCAGCAGCGTAGGATCCGGTTCACGGCAGTTCTTC. Amino acids: CASSVGSGSRQFF.

This clone was seen a single time. The rearrangement links TRBV6-6 to TRBJ1-2, with 7 nucleotides matching TRBD1. V lost 2 bases to trimming and J lost 0 bases; unmatched junction nucleotides: 0. CDR3 length: 14 residues. Germline assignment: CDR1 MNHNY and CDR2 SVGAGI (reference sequence). The CDR3 nucleotides read TGTGCCAGCAGTTACAGGGGGCCTAACTATGGCTACACCTTC. It encodes CASSYRGPNYGYTF.

The chain uses TRBV12-5 and TRBJ2-2; D remains unclear. Deletions cut 6 bases from V and 0 bases from J, with 5 bases between. The CDR3 length is 13 residues. Germline values: CDR1 LGHNT, CDR2 FRNRAP. The CDR3 protein is CASGSSNTGELFF. The CDR3 nucleotides are TGTGCTAGTGGATCTTCGAACACCGGGGAGCTGTTTTTT. Supplemented by reference TRBV12-5 and TRBJ2-2, the full variable domain reads DARVTQTPRHKVTEMGQEVTMRCQPILGHNTVFWYRQTMMQGLELLAYFRNRAPLDDSGMPKDRFSAEMPDATLATLKIQPSEPRDSAVYFCASGSSNTGELFFGEGSRLTVL.

The chain employs TRBV7-9 and TRBJ1-4, with 12 bases aligning to TRBD1. The CDR3 contains 15 residues. J gave up 7 bases and V 5 bases, and 5 bases lay outside the gene matches. The germline V gene encodes CDR1 SEHNR and CDR2 FQNEAQ (reference sequence). CDR3 sequence reads: CASSPGTGGFEKLFF. The CDR3 DNA follows: TGTGCCAGCAGCCCAGGGACAGGGGGCTTTGAAAAACTGTTTTTT.

Remarks on this clone: The sample holds other DNA sequences that translate to the same CDR3. This chain uses TRBV18 with TRBJ1-1, with 11 bases aligning to TRBD1. CDR1 and CDR2 from the germline V gene are KGHSH and LQKENI. The length of the CDR3 is 14 residues. The V segment lost 6 bases and the J segment 4 bases; nucleotides outside the gene matches: 4. The CDR3 region is CASSPGQGGTEAFF. The CDR3 region has the DNA TGTGCCAGCTCGCCGGGACAGGGGGGCACTGAAGCTTTCTTT.

V and J are TRBV5-4 and TRBJ2-3; 14 bases are a match to TRBD2. Germline V gives CDR1 SGHNT, CDR2 YYREEE (reference sequence). The CDR3 spans 16 residues. Losses at the gene ends were 4 bases for V and 6 bases for J; bases not matched to a gene: 7. The chain's CDR3 is CASSERLAGGPDTQYF. The CDR3 DNA sequence: TGTGCCAGCAGCGAAAGACTAGCGGGAGGGCCGGATACGCAGTATTTT.

The J gene is TRBJ1-1, the V gene TRBV10-2, with TRBD1 as a possible D gene (6 bases). The CDR3 loop spans 13 amino acids. V was trimmed by 6 bases and J by 3 bases, leaving 11 bases between them. CDR1 WSHSY and CDR2 SAAADI come from the germline V gene. The CDR3 coding sequence is TGCGCCAGCAGCTCCTCAGGGGACACTGAAGCTTTCTTT. This sequence encodes CASSSSGDTEAFF.

The rearrangement links TRBV5-6 to TRBJ2-7; 8 positions agree with TRBD1. V shed 5 bases, J shed 0 bases, and the junction held 4 bases outside the gene matches. The CDR3 has 14 amino acids. Germline assignment: CDR1 SGHDT and CDR2 YYEEEE. The CDR3 bases are TGTGCCAGCAGTTGGGACAGGAGCTCCTACGAGCAGTACTTC. Translating it yields CASSWDRSSYEQYF. The full variable domain, in which reference TRBV5-6 and TRBJ2-7 provide the parts outside the CDR3, is DAGVTQSPTHLIKTRGQQVTLRCSPKSGHDTVSWYQQALGQGPQFIFQYYEEEERQRGNFPDRFSGHQFPNYSSELNVNALLLGDSALYLCASSWDRSSYEQYFGPGTRLTVT.

CDR3 sequence (DNA): TGTGCCAGCAGCTTAGGGCTAGCCCGCTCCTACAATGAGCAGTTCTTC. Its protein is CASSLGLARSYNEQFF. V usage is TRBV7-9 and J usage is TRBJ2-1; D perhaps matches TRBD2 (5 bases). V was clipped by 1 base and J by 0 bases, with 10 bases between them. Per the germline V gene, CDR1 is SEHNR and CDR2 is FQNEAQ (reference sequence). The CDR3 extends over 16 amino acids.

The V call is TRBV5-3, the J call TRBJ2-1; TRBD2 matches 12 bases. TRBV5-3 is sorted into the ORF group, with uncertain function. Trimming took 0 bases from V and 10 from J; bases not matched to a gene: 8. The CDR3 length is 16 residues. CDR3 sequence reads: CARSLEPGLAGIEQFF. DNA of the CDR3: TGTGCCAGAAGCTTGGAACCCGGACTAGCGGGAATAGAGCAGTTCTTC.

J is TRBJ2-5 and V is TRBV14; TRBD2 matches 8 bases. The germline V gene encodes CDR1 SGHDN and CDR2 FVKESK. The CDR3 length is 16 residues. V shed 4 bases, J shed 4 bases, and the junction held 11 bases outside the gene matches. The CDR3 sequence is CASSPLSGRGGETQYF. Written as DNA, the CDR3 is TGTGCCAGCAGCCCCCTCAGCGGGAGAGGTGGAGAGACCCAGTACTTC. Using reference TRBV14 and TRBJ2-5 for the parts outside the CDR3, the full variable domain is EAGVTQFPSHSVIEKGQTVTLRCDPISGHDNLYWYRRVMGKEIKFLLHFVKESKQDESGMPNNRFLAERTGGTYSTLKVQPAELEDSGVYFCASSPLSGRGGETQYFGPGTRLLVL.

The chain carries TRBV9 and TRBJ2-7, with 8 bases aligning to TRBD2. CDR3 length: 15 amino acids. Germline V gene lookup returns CDR1 SGDLS and CDR2 YYNGEE. With 4 bases clipped from V and 3 bases from J, the junction kept 9 bases outside the gene matches. This CDR3 reads CASSPRGATNYEQYF. The CDR3 region has the DNA TGTGCCAGCAGCCCGCGGGGGGCGACGAACTACGAGCAGTACTTC.